This T cell receptor (beta chain) was recovered during a study of OX40 agonist ivuxolimab in advanced cancers. The table came from immunoSEQ multiplex PCR; TCRdb's copy has only in-frame clones and leaves some out. Altogether nearly 110,000 clones are present, approximately 90% being singletons, with the ten largest covering roughly 1.2%. Germline-derived CDR1 and CDR2 are MDHEN and SYDVKM. CDR3 size: 12 residues. Trimming cost V 4 bases and J 5 bases, with 8 bases left between them. The clonotype originates from an adult with an advanced solid tumor such as melanoma, head and neck, liver or kidney cancer. V and J are TRBV28 and TRBJ1-2, with a tentative D call TRBD1 (5 bases). The sample was CD4+ or CD8+ T cells sorted from blood, taken in a trial of the OX40 agonist ivuxolimab. The CDR3 DNA follows: TGTGCCAGCAGTTATAAGGGGTATGGCTACACCTTC. Its translation: CASSYKGYGYTF.